One sample yielded the 22 T cell receptor beta chains listed below, sequenced in a study of shared clonotypes between healthy human individuals. TCRdb keeps only in-frame clones here, not all; method: immunoSEQ multiplex PCR. The table has 1 million to 1.3 million clones, approximately 80% seen once; the top ten hold 0.5% to 0.65%. Input material: memory CD4+ T cells from PBMCs. The subset was: CD45RA-negative fraction. The receptors were sampled from a man between 18 and 29 years old in good health. Some clones in this sample may be carry-over from other donors' samples.

This chain connects TRBV18 to TRBJ2-7, with D possibly called TRBD1 or TRBD2 (5 bases each). Between the trimmed V and J ends, which lost 3 bases and 6 bases, there was a span of 21 bases. The CDR3 spans 16 residues. CDR1 and CDR2 from the germline V gene are KGHSH and LQKENI. The CDR3 DNA follows: TGTGCCAGCTCACCCGCCGGGACCCGAGTCCCGGGCGAGCAGTACTTC. This encodes CASSPAGTRVPGEQYF.

This chain connects TRBV27 to TRBJ2-7; D might be TRBD1 (6 bases). Germline loops: CDR1 MNHEY, CDR2 SMNVEV (reference sequence). The CDR3 has 13 amino acids. Trimming cost V 8 bases and J 5 bases, with 16 bases left between them. The CDR3 sequence: CASRAGARNEQYF. CDR3 DNA sequence: TGTGCCAGCCGAGCAGGGGCGCGGAACGAGCAGTACTTC.

This clone was recorded only once. This rearrangement joins TRBV19 to TRBJ2-7; D unclear. The CDR3 totals 14 residues. Germline CDR1 LNHDA, CDR2 SQIVND (reference sequence). The V end lost 1 base, the J end lost 2 bases, and 9 bases lay between the germline ends. The CDR3 reads CASSIAQTTYEQYF. The CDR3 nucleotides are TGTGCCAGTAGTATAGCCCAGACCACCTACGAGCAGTACTTC. The full variable domain, its missing parts supplied by reference TRBV19 and TRBJ2-7, is DGGITQSPKYLFRKEGQNVTLSCEQNLNHDAMYWYRQDPGQGLRLIYYSQIVNDFQKGDIAEGYSVSREKKESFPLTVTSAQKNPTAFYLCASSIAQTTYEQYFGPGTRLTVT.

This clone has just a few counts. Other DNA sequences in the same sample also yield this CDR3. This chain connects TRBV27 to TRBJ2-7; weak D call: TRBD1 (5 bases). This CDR3 spans 14 amino acids. Trimming cost V 2 bases and J 1 base, with 9 bases left between them. From germline, CDR1 is MNHEY and CDR2 SMNVEV (reference sequence). The CDR3 spells CASSLGRASYEQYF. Written as DNA, the CDR3 is TGTGCCAGCAGTTTAGGCAGGGCTTCCTACGAGCAGTACTTC.

This clone appeared once. This sequence joins TRBV7-3 and TRBJ2-2, with D unresolved. V was cut by 5 bases and J by 6 bases, with 7 bases left in between. There are 12 residues in the CDR3. CDR1 SGHTA and CDR2 FQGTGA come from the germline V gene. The CDR3 DNA follows: TGTGCCAGCAGCCTACTATCCGGGGAGCTGTTTTTT. It codes for CASSLLSGELFF.

The J gene is TRBJ1-2, the V gene TRBV28; 7 bases are shared with TRBD1. The trim removed 6 bases at V and 8 bases at J, leaving 9 bases unmatched. The CDR3 extends over 13 amino acids. Germline lookup yields CDR1 MDHEN and CDR2 SYDVKM. The CDR3 coding sequence is TGTGCCAGCAGGAACAGGGGTCCCCTGGGCTACACCTTC. As protein: CASRNRGPLGYTF.

The chain couples TRBV9 to TRBJ2-7; no firm D call. The CDR3 consists of 12 residues. Germline V gene lookup returns CDR1 SGDLS and CDR2 YYNGEE. V was clipped by 0 bases and J by 5 bases, with 6 bases between them. The CDR3 is CASSVDFNEQYF. DNA of the CDR3: TGTGCCAGCAGCGTAGATTTCAACGAGCAGTACTTC.

The chain couples TRBV4-2 to TRBJ1-1; 7 bases agree with TRBD1. V shed 4 bases, J shed 7 bases, and the junction held 9 bases outside the gene matches. The germline V gene has CDR1 LGHNA and CDR2 YNFKEQ. The CDR3 contains 14 residues. CDR3 sequence (DNA): TGTGCCAGCAGCCCCAGACAGGGATCGGATGAAGCTTTCTTT. Its translation is CASSPRQGSDEAFF.

A few counts support this clone. The chain couples TRBV4-2 to TRBJ1-4, with D perhaps TRBD1 (6 bases). The germline CDR1 and CDR2 sequences are LGHNA and YNFKEQ. Trimming left V 0 bases short and J 0 bases short, with 8 bases between. The CDR3 is made up of 16 amino acids. Here the CDR3 DNA reads TGTGCCAGCAGCCAAGACGGACAGACAACTAATGAAAAACTGTTTTTT. As protein: CASSQDGQTTNEKLFF.

The chain carries TRBV7-3 and TRBJ2-1; TRBD2 is a possible D gene (6 bases). This CDR3 comprises 15 residues. V gave up 2 bases and J gave up 0 bases, with 8 bases separating them. Germline-derived CDR1 and CDR2 are SGHTA and FQGTGA. CDR3 coding DNA: TGTGCCAGCAGCTTAGGGACTCACTCCTACAATGAGCAGTTCTTC. Protein sequence: CASSLGTHSYNEQFF.

The CDR3: CASSLGRGASRDTGELFF. The CDR3 DNA sequence: TGTGCCAGCAGCTTAGGGAGGGGAGCGAGCAGGGACACCGGGGAGCTGTTTTTT. The chain couples TRBV7-2 to TRBJ2-2, with D tentatively TRBD2 (6 bases). CDR1 SGHTA and CDR2 FQGNSA come from the germline V gene. V was cut by 1 base and J by 3 bases, with 18 bases left in between. The length of the CDR3 is 18 residues.

This clone occurred once. The chain carries TRBV28 and TRBJ1-2; no firm D call. Trimming took off 2 bases at V and 8 bases at J, with 9 bases between the two ends. Germline V lookup: CDR1 MDHEN, CDR2 SYDVKM. CDR3 length: 12 amino acids. CDR3 sequence: CASSLTASGYTF. The CDR3 nucleotides are TGTGCCAGCAGTTTAACTGCAAGCGGCTACACCTTC.

This clone was seen just once. The rearrangement uses TRBV11-3 and TRBJ2-1; no clear D. Germline values: CDR1 SGHNT, CDR2 YENEEA. V lost 3 bases and J lost 5, with 8 bases in between. The length of the CDR3 is 13 residues. The CDR3 nucleotides are TGTGCCAGCAGCTTCATGAGGAACAATGAGCAGTTCTTC. It encodes CASSFMRNNEQFF. The whole variable domain, filled in from reference TRBV11-3 and TRBJ2-1, reads EAGVVQSPRYKIIEKKQPVAFWCNPISGHNTLYWYLQNLGQGPELLIRYENEEAVDDSQLPKDRFSAERLKGVDSTLKIQPAELGDSAVYLCASSFMRNNEQFFGPGTRLTVL.

This sequence joins TRBV25-1 and TRBJ2-7; the match to TRBD2 covers 13 bases. The V and J ends lost 7 bases and 3 bases, in that order; junction bases with no gene match: 3. The length of the CDR3 is 14 residues. Germline V CDR1 and CDR2: MGHDK, SYGVNS. CDR3 residues: CASNRTSGSYEQYF. DNA for the CDR3: TGTGCCAGCAACAGGACTAGCGGGAGCTACGAGCAGTACTTC.

V usage is TRBV7-3 and J usage is TRBJ2-2; 10 bases line up with TRBD2. V trimming: 1 base; J trimming: 7 bases; junction bases outside the gene matches: 3. CDR1 and CDR2 (germline): SGHTA, FQGTGA. This CDR3 has 15 residues. The CDR3 sequence: CASSLKTSGIGELFF. The CDR3 region has the DNA TGTGCCAGCAGCTTAAAAACTAGCGGGATCGGGGAGCTGTTTTTT.

Concerning this clone itself: Other DNA sequences in the sample encode the same CDR3. The chain combines TRBV27 with TRBJ1-5; D is uncertain. Germline V gives CDR1 MNHEY, CDR2 SMNVEV (reference sequence). The CDR3 is 13 amino acids. Trimming shortened V by 4 bases and J by 1 base, and 5 bases separated the two germline ends. The DNA for the CDR3 is TGTGCCAGCAGTTCCGACAGCAATCAGCCCCAGCATTTT. Encoded protein: CASSSDSNQPQHF.

The rearrangement joins TRBV5-3 to TRBJ2-7; 7 bases fit TRBD2. TRBV5-3 is placed among ORFs of uncertain function. There are 15 residues in the CDR3. V gave up 2 bases and J gave up 3 bases; unmatched junction bases: 8. Here the CDR3 DNA reads TGTGCCAGAAGCTTTGAGGGAGGGCCTTTCTACGAGCAGTACTTC. Translation: CARSFEGGPFYEQYF.

The rearrangement links TRBV10-3 to TRBJ2-1; D possibly corresponds to TRBD1 (6 bases). Germline V gives CDR1 ENHRY, CDR2 SYGVKD. There are 14 residues in the CDR3. V dropped 6 bases and J dropped 6 bases, with 15 bases sitting between them. The CDR3 region has the DNA TGTGCCATCAGGGAGGCAGGGGCCCTCAATGAGCAGTTCTTC. The encoded protein is CAIREAGALNEQFF.

This rearrangement joins TRBV30 to TRBJ2-1, with D tentatively TRBD1 (6 bases). Germline CDR1 is GTSNPN and CDR2 is SVGIG (reference sequence). V was trimmed by 0 bases and J by 4 bases, leaving 16 bases between them. This CDR3 is built from 16 residues. The CDR3 DNA is TGTGCCTGGAGTGTAACGGATATTGGACAGTACAATGAGCAGTTCTTC. Protein: CAWSVTDIGQYNEQFF.

This clone was seen more than once but under ten times. Possible read error: a much larger clone is one base away. V gene TRBV7-2 combines with J gene TRBJ2-7; 7 nucleotides align to TRBD1. Germline V lookup: CDR1 SGHTA, CDR2 FQGNSA. V trimming: 5 bases; J trimming: 0 bases; junction bases outside the gene matches: 1. The CDR3 runs to 13 residues. The DNA of the CDR3 is TGTGCCAGCAGCAGGGACAGCTCCTACGAGCAGTACTTC. It encodes CASSRDSSYEQYF.

V and J are TRBV29-1 and TRBJ1-1; D might be TRBD1 (6 bases). V dropped 7 bases and J dropped 0 bases, with 9 bases sitting between them. Germline loops: CDR1 SQVTM, CDR2 ANQGSEA. CDR3 length: 12 residues. The CDR3 nucleotides read TGCAGCGCTACAGGGATGAACACTGAAGCTTTCTTT. Translated: CSATGMNTEAFF.

This clone has a single count. As DNA, the CDR3 is TGCGCCAGCAGCTTGGGTTGGGGACTAGACACAGATACGCAGTATTTT. Encoded protein: CASSLGWGLDTDTQYF. The gene calls are TRBV5-1 and TRBJ2-3; 8 bases agree with TRBD2. CDR3 length: 16 amino acids. CDR1 SGHRS and CDR2 YFSETQ come from the germline V gene. V lost 0 bases, J lost 2 bases, and 5 bases stayed unmatched.